This paragraph reports one T cell receptor (beta chain). Its antigen target is currently unknown. Within one base of it there is no much larger clone, and no base qualities were kept. The sample is drawn from a study of cytomegalovirus exposure and HLA in healthy donors (dated by TCRdb to the late 2010s). For the wider study: In an earlier analysis of 587 of the donors, about 260 Gb of sequence data and 95 million to 130 million unique TCR beta sequences from approximately 180 million T cells were reported. An early release that covered 640 HLA-typed donors contained 300 to 350 gigabases of sequencing data and roughly 84 million unique TCR sequences. Of the 398 genotyped donors, roughly 80% fell in the genetic ancestry cluster associated with self-reported Caucasian donors. The study aimed to test whether cataloging public T cell receptors could reveal signatures of past pathogen exposure. The study used immunosequencing to profile the T cell repertoires of around 600 subjects and linked those repertoires to cytomegalovirus serostatus. Along with the approximately 620-subject first cohort, a separate validation cohort of 120 different subjects was used. The study combined high-throughput TCR immunosequencing, statistical association of individual TCRs with disease status, and machine learning to predict cytomegalovirus infection status. A later analysis re-analyzed previously published TCR beta repertoires from roughly 690 donors and added high-resolution HLA genotyping to study TCR occurrence patterns. Rather than drawing on any new phenotypic data, the later analysis identified candidate immune exposures from TCR beta sequences and the way those sequences occurred across donors. In an earlier analysis of a few hundred of the donors, high-throughput TCR beta sequencing was used to judge whether each TCR beta V gene segment behaved as functional or pseudogenic. Donor age, sex, ethnicity and CMV serostatus were collected together with the repertoire data. In a later genetic analysis, genome-wide SNP genotypes for about three fifths of the roughly 670 donors were used, and that subset was treated as a discovery cohort. All discovery cohort repertoires had been generated using a single sequencing platform. Class I and class II HLA loci were covered by the typing at four-digit resolution. The number of donors typed differed by locus, with about 629-630 for A, B, C, DRB1 and DQB1, around 500 for DQA1, 606 for DPA1, and some 450 for DPB1. Several DR-DQ haplotypes were treated as single units for association and clustering because of strong linkage in the cohort. On average, roughly 250,000 unique TCR beta nucleotide sequences were sequenced per donor among 398 genotyped donors of the cohort, with roughly 18% of those sequences being non-productive.

In total, roughly 710 healthy bone marrow donors made up the cohort. Cohort members were all nominally healthy when sampled, although unrecorded immune exposures were likely present. The donor was CMV seropositive and was included in the group of 250 to 300 seropositive cohort members. A peripheral blood sample was provided by each donor, and peripheral blood mononuclear cells were used for TCR beta sequencing. The Qiagen DNeasy Blood Extraction Kit was used to extract genomic DNA from the blood cell samples. The method behind the library was the immunoSEQ multiplex PCR assay. A mixture of 60 forward primers for TCR Vbeta segments and 13 reverse primers for TCR Jbeta segments was used in the multiplex PCR. The CDR3 region of rearranged TCR beta genes was amplified from genomic DNA with a multiplex PCR assay. The amplified TCR beta libraries were sequenced on the Illumina HiSeq System as 87-base-pair reads. Concerning the study's data processing: In a later analysis, some 80 million unique TCR beta chains were counted across the 666 repertoires, and roughly 11 million of these chains were shared by at least two donors. Raw reads were error-corrected and collapsed into unique sequences with a nearest-neighbor algorithm that merged closely related sequences to remove PCR and sequencing errors. Alignment of CDR3 sequences to IMGT reference sequences was used to assign V, D and J gene segments. For a sequence to be retained, at least a six-nucleotide match to both a V gene segment and a J gene segment was required. A rearrangement was called productive if the CDR3 had no stop codons and remained in frame with V and J, and every other rearrangement was called non-productive. Following IMGT convention, CDR3 was defined as the stretch from the second conserved V-encoded cysteine to the conserved J-encoded phenylalanine. The earlier analysis of 500 to 750 of the donors excluded any sequence lacking an unambiguous match to a single V gene segment. In an earlier analysis of several hundred of the donors, V segments were called functional above 56.7% productive rearrangements and were called segregating when the between-donor standard deviation exceeded 5%. A statistical classification framework was built for diagnosing cytomegalovirus status from the catalog of TCR beta chain sequences. In a later analysis, TCR nucleotide sequences were compared against IMGT/GENE-DB human TR gene sequences so that V and J genes could be assigned. In a later analysis, CDR3 sequences and most-parsimonious VDJ recombination scenarios were assigned using the TCRdist pipeline. In a later analysis, each TCR beta chain was defined by its CDR3 amino acid sequence together with its V-gene family, and reads without a unique V-gene family were excluded. A later analysis removed 592 highly shared, low-generation-probability nucleotide sequences to deal with suspected cross-contamination and a sequencing artifact. A later analysis calculated a clonal expansion index for each public chain from normalized within-repertoire ranks of inferred template counts. A later analysis computed generation probabilities with a VDJ recombination model fitted to out-of-frame rearrangements, and checked the results against IGoR. A later analysis scored TCR-TCR, TCR-HLA and TCR-CMV co-occurrence with hypergeometric tests, applying a repertoire-size bias correction to TCR pairs. False discovery rates were estimated in a later analysis by permuting HLA or CMV assignments 20 times. In a later analysis, co-occurring TCRs were grouped using DBSCAN, with TCRdist sequence similarity added in when clustering inside HLA-allele-positive subsets. Co-occurrence clustering excluded repertoires with fewer than 30,000 or more than 120,000 public chains, plus five with anomalous nucleotide sharing. TCRdb took over this immuneACCESS table, retaining in-frame rearrangements with V and J assigned. Such tables are incomplete; in checked studies, under half of the missing clones stem from an unresolved V gene, and the remainder is unexplained. V, J and clone size derive from that table, while D and trimming were established from the DNA sequence. The sample table holds about 160,000 clones, of which approximately 82% were seen once. Together, the top ten hold 8% to 10% of the sample.

What the research found in general, with its limitations: Because HLA typing was missing for some donors at each locus, association tests included only the typed subset. Because counts were too low, roughly 17 rarely observed V segments, including chromosome 9 orphons, were left out of the earlier analysis of approximately 580 of the donors. According to the authors, the approach could potentially be generalized to other disease states and immunological phenotypes. A later genetic analysis reported fewer N-insertions in productive TCRs among donors in an Asian-associated ancestry cluster than the 666-donor mean. Several of the top co-occurrence clusters appeared to be linked to parvovirus B19, influenza, CMV and Epstein-Barr virus, according to a later analysis. When HLA alleles, especially DR and DQ, strongly co-occurred, attributing TCR associations to individual alleles was difficult. A further reported finding was that TCR beta sequences accurately predicted the HLA-A and HLA-B alleles for most subjects in the first cohort. A later analysis found that most CMV-associated TCR beta chains appeared HLA-restricted, with HLA associations seemingly driven largely by CMV exposure. Across donors, most TCR sequences were observed very rarely, whereas some public TCRs were present in many individuals. In vitro tests confirmed that a few of the cytomegalovirus-associated TCR beta chains recognize cytomegalovirus antigens. The presence/absence analyses assumed that sequencing depth was roughly uniform across donors, and that assumption may not be true. The only immune exposure information available for the cohort was CMV serostatus. In a later analysis, HLA-associated TCR beta chains were found to be more clonally expanded and to have lower generation probabilities than equally common non-associated chains. An association between a missense DCLRE1C variant and V-gene and J-gene trimming of TCR beta chains was found in a later genetic analysis and replicated in an independent cohort. A cluster of highly shared sequence variants was judged likely to represent a technical artifact of the sequencing pipeline. The 87-base-pair reads could not distinguish some IMGT-functional V segments, including TRBV6-2 and TRBV6-3, so those segments were excluded. In this cohort, only TCR beta chains were sequenced, and detectable features were limited by the absence of alpha or paired-chain data. In an earlier analysis of around 600 of the donors, most TCR beta V segments appeared in productive rearrangements about 87% or about 30% of the time, broadly matching IMGT annotations. The study listed 164 TCR beta chains as associated with cytomegalovirus. A later analysis associated around 16,000 TCR beta sequences with specific HLA alleles at a false discovery rate of 0.05. A later analysis found that TCR association rates varied across HLA loci, with DRB1 alleles showing the most associated TCRs and HLA-C alleles the fewest. The classifier was reported to diagnose cytomegalovirus status with high specificity and sensitivity in both the original and validation cohorts. Correlated functional status among segregating V segments might reflect linkage disequilibrium, but an unknown experimental factor could not be ruled out.

Inclusive of the bounding cysteine and phenylalanine, the CDR3 is 16 residues long. Here the CDR3 DNA is all that survives: 48 bases in frame from base 1. Clipping removes 4 bases from V and 7 bases from J, with 13 as the unmatched junction base count. Reading the germline V gene gives CDR1 SGHRS and CDR2 YFSETQ. The sequence derives from a male donor in good health and CMV-seropositive. Sequenced: PBMCs. The chain is made from TRBV5-1 and TRBJ1-4, and 7 junctional nucleotides match TRBD1. The DNA reads TGCGCCAGCAGCCGAAACAACAGGGGTGTGGGTGAAAAACTGTTTTTT. The translation is CASSRNNRGVGEKLFF.